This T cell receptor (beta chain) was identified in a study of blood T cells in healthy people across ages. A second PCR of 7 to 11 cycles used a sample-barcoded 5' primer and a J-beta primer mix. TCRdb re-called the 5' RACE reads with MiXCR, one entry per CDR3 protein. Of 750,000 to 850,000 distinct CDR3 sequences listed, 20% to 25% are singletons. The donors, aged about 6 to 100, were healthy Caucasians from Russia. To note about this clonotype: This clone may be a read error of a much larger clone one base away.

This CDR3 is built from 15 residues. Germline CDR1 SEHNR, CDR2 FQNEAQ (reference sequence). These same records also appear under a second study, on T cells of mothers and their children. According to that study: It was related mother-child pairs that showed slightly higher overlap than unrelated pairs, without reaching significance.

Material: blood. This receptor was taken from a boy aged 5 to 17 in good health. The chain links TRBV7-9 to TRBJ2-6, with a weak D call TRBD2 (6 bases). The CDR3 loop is CASIPQERGANALTF. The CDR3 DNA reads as TGTGCCAGCATCCCCCAGGAGCGCGGGGCCAACGCCCTGACTTTC. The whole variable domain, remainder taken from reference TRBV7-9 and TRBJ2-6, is DTGVSQNPRHKITKRGQNVTFRCDPISEHNRLYWYRQTLGQGPEFLTYFQNEAQLEKSRLLSDRFSAERPKGSFSTLEIQRTEQGDSAMYLCASIPQERGANALTFGAGSRLTVL.